This is a list of T cell receptor beta chains from one sample in a study of post-analysis software for immune sequencing data. TCRdb ran MiXCR on the PCR reads and lists one entry per CDR3 protein. The sample has 700,000 to 900,000 distinct CDR3 sequences; approximately 44% are singletons. The sample comprised blood. Receptors originate from a girl aged 10-17 years with multiple sclerosis. Each CDR3 is given with its conserved first and last residue. A D gene is named only where the DNA matches it firmly. Size is stated for part of the rows, as once, few or many counts, or as a class when the clone is expanded.

D gene	CDR3 length	V gene	J gene	clone size	CDR3 DNA	CDR3 protein
TRBD2	15	TRBV9	TRBJ2-5	few	TGTGCCAGCAGCGTAGCTGCGGGAGGAGGGGAGACCCAGTACTTC	CASSVAAGGGETQYF
.	14	TRBV16	TRBJ2-3	.	TGTGCCAGCAGCCAAAGACCCTTCACAGATACGCAGTATTTT	CASSQRPFTDTQYF
TRBD1	14	TRBV12-3/TRBV12-4	TRBJ1-5	few	TGTGCCAGCAGACCCACAGGGGGGGCGGAGCCCCAGCATTTT	CASRPTGGAEPQHF
.	14	TRBV20-1	TRBJ2-7	.	TGCAGTGCTAGACCCCTTAGGTCCTCCTACGAGCAGTACTTC	CSARPLRSSYEQYF
.	12	TRBV13	TRBJ2-1	.	TGTGCCAGCAGGGGTGGCGACAATGAGCAGTTCTTC	CASRGGDNEQFF
.	13	TRBV25-1	TRBJ2-3	few	TGTGCCAGCAGTGAATACGGCGGGGATACGCAGTATTTT	CASSEYGGDTQYF
.	17	TRBV7-2	TRBJ2-7	.	TGTGCCAGCAGCTTAGCATACAGCGGCGTAAGCTCCTACGAGCAGTACTTC	CASSLAYSGVSSYEQYF
.	16	TRBV15	TRBJ2-1	.	TGTGCCACCAGCAGAGGGAGAGGGCACTCCTACAATGAGCAGTTCTTC	CATSRGRGHSYNEQFF
TRBD1	14	TRBV28	TRBJ2-6	.	TGTGCCAGCAGGACAGGGACTGGGGCCAACGTCCTGACTTTC	CASRTGTGANVLTF
TRBD2	15	TRBV20-1	TRBJ2-5	.	TGCAGTGCTAGAGCAAGGCCTAGCGGGTTGGAGACCCAGTACTTC	CSARARPSGLETQYF
.	12	TRBV9	TRBJ2-2	.	TGTGCCAGCGAGGGGCGTGTCGGGGAGCTGTTTTTT	CASEGRVGELFF
.	13	TRBV29-1	TRBJ2-7	few	TGCAGCGTTAGTGGGACGGATTATGGGGAGCAGTACTTC	CSVSGTDYGEQYF
.	14	TRBV29-1	TRBJ2-7	few	TGCAGCGTTGAAGATCTCGACAACTCCTACGAGCAGTACTTC	CSVEDLDNSYEQYF
.	14	TRBV7-2	TRBJ2-7	.	TGTGCCAGCAGCAGCAGGGCAGGCCCCTTCGAGCAGTACTTC	CASSSRAGPFEQYF
TRBD2	15	TRBV20-1	TRBJ2-7	few	TGCAGTGCTAGCCTAGGACTAGCGGGCTCCTACGAGCAGTACTTC	CSASLGLAGSYEQYF
TRBD2	17	TRBV29-1	TRBJ2-3	few	TGCAGCGTTGAGGGAGGGACTAGCCCATATCTCACAGATACGCAGTATTTT	CSVEGGTSPYLTDTQYF
.	14	TRBV9	TRBJ2-7	.	TGTGCCAGCAGCGAGAGGGACGGTAGGGGGGAGCAGTACTTC	CASSERDGRGEQYF
.	14	TRBV6-2/TRBV6-3	TRBJ1-5	once	TGTGCCAGCAGTTTCGGGGACGGTTATCAGCCCCAGCATTTT	CASSFGDGYQPQHF
TRBD2	15	TRBV20-1	TRBJ2-3	few	TGCAGTGCTGCCGGGTTAGCGGGGGCCTCAGATACGCAGTATTTT	CSAAGLAGASDTQYF
.	15	TRBV7-9	TRBJ2-5	.	TGTGCCAGCAGCTTAGGGAAAGGCAGCCAAGAGACCCAGTACTTC	CASSLGKGSQETQYF
.	13	TRBV10-3	TRBJ2-3	once	TGTACCAGCAGGGTTCCCGGCACAGATACGCAGTATTTT	CTSRVPGTDTQYF
TRBD2	15	TRBV20-1	TRBJ2-7	.	TGCAGTGCTAGAGGGACTAGCGGGATTCCCTACGAGCAGTACTTC	CSARGTSGIPYEQYF
.	15	TRBV9	TRBJ1-3	once	TGTGCCAGCAGCGTAGCAAGGGGCGGTGGAAACACCATATATTTT	CASSVARGGGNTIYF
TRBD2	17	TRBV12-3/TRBV12-4	TRBJ2-3	.	TGTGCCAGCAGTTCGGGACTAGCCGGAGAGACCGCAGATACGCAGTATTTT	CASSSGLAGETADTQYF
TRBD1	14	TRBV7-9	TRBJ2-5	.	TGTGCCAGCAGCTTAGGGGACAGCCAAGAGACCCAGTACTTC	CASSLGDSQETQYF
TRBD1	15	TRBV27	TRBJ2-7	.	TGTGCCAGCAGTTCTTGGGACAGGGGGTCCTACGAGCAGTACTTC	CASSSWDRGSYEQYF
TRBD2	16	TRBV29-1	TRBJ2-5	.	TGCAGCGTTGAAGATCGAGGGGGACTAGAACAAGAGACCCAGTACTTC	CSVEDRGGLEQETQYF
TRBD2	15	TRBV27	TRBJ2-1	few	TGTGCCAGCAGTGGGTCACTAGCGGGAGCGAATGAGCAGTTCTTC	CASSGSLAGANEQFF
.	14	TRBV20-1	TRBJ2-7	few	TGCAGTGCCCAGGGGGAGGGGGCACCCTACGAGCAGTACTTC	CSAQGEGAPYEQYF
.	14	TRBV27	TRBJ2-7	.	TGTGCCAGCGCGGACAGAGAAAAGATCTACGAGCAGTACTTC	CASADREKIYEQYF
.	11	TRBV29-1	TRBJ2-5	.	TGCAGCGTACAGGGGAGGGAGACCCAGTACTTC	CSVQGRETQYF
.	16	TRBV7-9	TRBJ1-4	.	TGTGCCAGCAGCTGGCCGTCGGGGCCCAATAATGAAAAACTGTTTTTT	CASSWPSGPNNEKLFF
.	15	TRBV13	TRBJ2-7	.	TGTGCCAGCAGCTCGACGGGTTCCAGCTCCCACGAGCAGTACTTC	CASSSTGSSSHEQYF
TRBD2	13	TRBV7-6	TRBJ2-1	few	TGTGCCAGCAGCCGGACTAGCGGGAGAGAGCAGTTCTTC	CASSRTSGREQFF
.	12	TRBV7-8	TRBJ2-7	many	TGTGCCAGCAGCTCCTACACGTACGAGCAGTACTTC	CASSSYTYEQYF
.	18	TRBV5-1	TRBJ2-7	.	TGCGCCAGCAGCCACCGGGGTAGCCCGATCTCAGCCGTCGACGAGCAGTACTTC	CASSHRGSPISAVDEQYF
TRBD2	18	TRBV7-2	TRBJ2-3	once	TGTGCCAGCAGCTTAATGAGAACTAGCGGGAGTTTTGGAGATACGCAGTATTTT	CASSLMRTSGSFGDTQYF